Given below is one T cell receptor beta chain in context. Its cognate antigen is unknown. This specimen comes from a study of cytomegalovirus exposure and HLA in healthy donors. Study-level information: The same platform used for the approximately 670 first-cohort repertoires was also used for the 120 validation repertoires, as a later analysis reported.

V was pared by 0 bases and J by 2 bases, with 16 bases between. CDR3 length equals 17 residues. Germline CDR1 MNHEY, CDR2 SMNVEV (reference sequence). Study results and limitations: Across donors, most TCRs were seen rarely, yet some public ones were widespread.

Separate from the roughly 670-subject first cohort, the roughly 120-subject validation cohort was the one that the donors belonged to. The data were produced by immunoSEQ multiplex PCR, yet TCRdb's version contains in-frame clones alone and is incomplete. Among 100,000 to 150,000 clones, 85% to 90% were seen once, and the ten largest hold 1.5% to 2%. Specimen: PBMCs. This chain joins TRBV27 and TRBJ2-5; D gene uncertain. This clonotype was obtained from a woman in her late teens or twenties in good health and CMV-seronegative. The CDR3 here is CASSLSLSRHSQETQYF. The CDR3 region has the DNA TGTGCCAGCAGTTTATCGCTTTCTCGACACTCACAAGAGACCCAGTACTTC.